This T cell receptor (beta chain) was sequenced during a study of human T cells and chemical hapten exposure. Across the whole study: There were per-sample TCR yield variations, arising mainly from small pooled library volume differences. Findings and limits, study-wide: The count of PT1 expanded TCRs correlated positively with patch test score. Donors in the study had alopecia, meaning their immune response may differ from healthy people's.

Germline CDR1 SGHAT, CDR2 FQNNGV. With 3 bases clipped from V and 5 bases from J, the junction kept 4 bases outside the gene matches. This CDR3 contains 14 residues. Documented time point: patch test 2, 6 weeks after DPC sensitization. As to treatment: therapeutic diphenylcyclopropenone sensitization with weekly scalp DPC. TCRdb fed the RACE reads into MiXCR, producing one record per CDR3 protein. The sample has approximately 120,000 distinct CDR3 sequences; roughly a tenth are singletons. On this clonotype: Its antigen is as yet unknown.

This specimen was whole blood, taken in connection with sensitization to the hapten diphenylcyclopropenone (DPC). The receptor's source is a woman aged 40 to 50 with alopecia areata. Some clones in this sample may be carry-over from other donors' samples. The rearrangement joins TRBV11-2 to TRBJ1-1; 9 bases align to TRBD1. Here the CDR3 DNA reads TGTGCCAGCAGCTTGGGACAGGGCTGGACTGAAGCTTTCTTT. It codes for CASSLGQGWTEAFF.